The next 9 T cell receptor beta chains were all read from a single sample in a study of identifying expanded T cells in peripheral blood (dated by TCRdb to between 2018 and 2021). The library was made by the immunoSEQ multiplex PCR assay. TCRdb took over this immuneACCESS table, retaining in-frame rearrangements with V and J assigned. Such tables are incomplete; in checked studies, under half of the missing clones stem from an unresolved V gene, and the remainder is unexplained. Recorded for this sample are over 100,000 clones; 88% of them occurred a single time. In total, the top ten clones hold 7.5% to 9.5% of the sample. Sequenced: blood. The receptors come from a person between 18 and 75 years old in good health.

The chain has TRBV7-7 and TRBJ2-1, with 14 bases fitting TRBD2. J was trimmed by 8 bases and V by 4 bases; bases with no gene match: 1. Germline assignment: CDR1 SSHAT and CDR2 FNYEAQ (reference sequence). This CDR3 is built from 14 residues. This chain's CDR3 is CASSSGLAGDEQFF. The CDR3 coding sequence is TGTGCCAGCAGCTCGGGACTAGCGGGAGATGAGCAGTTCTTC.

The CDR3, as DNA: TGTGCCAGCAGCTTAGCGGGCGTAGGAGAGCAGTACTTC. This sequence encodes CASSLAGVGEQYF. V is TRBV7-2 and J is TRBJ2-7; D gene ambiguous. CDR3 length equals 13 residues. Trimming shortened V by 0 bases and J by 7 bases, and 10 bases separated the two germline ends. CDR1 is SGHTA and CDR2 is FQGNSA in the germline V gene.

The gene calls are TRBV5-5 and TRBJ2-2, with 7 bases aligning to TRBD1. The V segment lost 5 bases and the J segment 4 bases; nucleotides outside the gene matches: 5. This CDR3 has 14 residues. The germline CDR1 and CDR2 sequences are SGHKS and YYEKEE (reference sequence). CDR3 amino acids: CASRLTGFTGELFF. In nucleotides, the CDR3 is TGTGCCAGCAGGTTGACAGGGTTCACCGGGGAGCTGTTTTTT.

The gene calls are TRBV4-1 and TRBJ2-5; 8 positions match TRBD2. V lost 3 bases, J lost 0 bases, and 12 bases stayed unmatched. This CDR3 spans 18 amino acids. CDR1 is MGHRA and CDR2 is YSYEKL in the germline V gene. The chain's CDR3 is CASSHPLLADTHQETQYF. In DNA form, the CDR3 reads TGCGCCAGCAGCCACCCCCTACTAGCGGATACCCACCAAGAGACCCAGTACTTC.

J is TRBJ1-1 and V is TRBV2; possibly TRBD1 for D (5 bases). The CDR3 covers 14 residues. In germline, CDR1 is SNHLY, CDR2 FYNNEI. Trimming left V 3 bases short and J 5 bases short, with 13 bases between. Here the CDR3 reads CASSEGPGITEAFF. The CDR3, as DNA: TGTGCCAGCAGTGAGGGCCCAGGGATTACTGAAGCTTTCTTT.

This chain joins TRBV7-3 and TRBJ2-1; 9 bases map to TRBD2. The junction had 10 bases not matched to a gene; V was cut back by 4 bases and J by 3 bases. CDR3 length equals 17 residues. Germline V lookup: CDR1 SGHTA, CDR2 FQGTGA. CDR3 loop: CASSSEPSGAFYNEQFF. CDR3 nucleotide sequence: TGTGCCAGCAGCTCCGAGCCTAGCGGGGCATTCTACAATGAGCAGTTCTTC.

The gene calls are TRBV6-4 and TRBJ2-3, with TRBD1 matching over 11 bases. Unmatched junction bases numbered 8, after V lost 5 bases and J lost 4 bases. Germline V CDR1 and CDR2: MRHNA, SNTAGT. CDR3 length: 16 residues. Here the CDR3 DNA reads TGTGCCAGCAGTTTAACCGGGACAGGGGGGGCAGATACGCAGTATTTT. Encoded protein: CASSLTGTGGADTQYF.

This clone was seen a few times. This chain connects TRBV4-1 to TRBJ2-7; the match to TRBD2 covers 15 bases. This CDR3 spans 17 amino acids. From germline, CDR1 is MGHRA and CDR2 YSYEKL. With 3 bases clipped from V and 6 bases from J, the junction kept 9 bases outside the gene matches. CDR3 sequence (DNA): TGCGCCAGCAGCCAGTTAGACCTGGGACTAGCGGGAGGCGAGCAGTACTTC. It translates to CASSQLDLGLAGGEQYF.

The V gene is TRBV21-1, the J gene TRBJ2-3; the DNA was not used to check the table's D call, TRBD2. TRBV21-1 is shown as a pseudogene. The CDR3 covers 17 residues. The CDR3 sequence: CASSKEASAGGPDTQYF. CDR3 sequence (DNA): TGTGCCAGCAGCAAAGAGGCTTCTGCGGGAGGGCCGGATACGCAGTATTTT.